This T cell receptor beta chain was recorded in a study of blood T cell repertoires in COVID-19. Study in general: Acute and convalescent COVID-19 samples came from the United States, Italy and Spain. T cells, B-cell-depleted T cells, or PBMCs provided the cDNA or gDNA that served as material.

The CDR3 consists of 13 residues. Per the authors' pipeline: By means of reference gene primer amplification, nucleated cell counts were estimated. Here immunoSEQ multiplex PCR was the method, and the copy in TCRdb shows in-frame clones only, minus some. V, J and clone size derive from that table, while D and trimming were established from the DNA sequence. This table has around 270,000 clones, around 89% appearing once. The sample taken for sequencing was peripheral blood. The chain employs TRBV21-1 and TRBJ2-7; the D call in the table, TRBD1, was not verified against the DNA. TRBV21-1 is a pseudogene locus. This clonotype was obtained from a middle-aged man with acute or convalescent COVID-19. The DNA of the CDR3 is TGTGCCGCAGCGGGACAGGGGGTCTACGAGCAGTACTTC. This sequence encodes CAAAGQGVYEQYF.